Listed below are T cell receptor beta chains from one sample, sequenced in a study of cytomegalovirus exposure and HLA in healthy donors. Clones were sequenced by immunoSEQ multiplex PCR, and TCRdb holds only the in-frame ones, with some missing. This sample has 150,000 to 200,000 clones, with around 80% found just once. Sequencing was done on a sample of PBMCs. These receptors were taken from a male donor in good health and CMV-seropositive. CDR3s include the opening cysteine and the closing phenylalanine or tryptophan. A D gene is named only where the DNA matches it firmly. Size values are once, few and many counts, or a class for expanded clones, and some rows have none.

few TRBJ1-2 . TRBV11-2 CASSLAHGGYGYTF TGTGCCAGCAGCTTAGCTCACGGGGGCTATGGCTACACCTTC
. TRBJ1-2 TRBD1 TRBV7-3 CASSATRDRGNGYTF TGTGCCAGCAGCGCAACCCGGGACAGGGGGAATGGCTACACCTTC
. TRBJ2-1 TRBD2 TRBV27 CASSLLSAGVRNEQFF TGTGCCAGCAGTTTATTGTCAGCGGGAGTACGCAATGAGCAGTTCTTC
. TRBJ2-1 . TRBV7-2 CASSLGGGTYNEQFF TGTGCCAGCAGCTTAGGGGGTGGGACTTACAATGAGCAGTTCTTC
. TRBJ1-2 . TRBV6-6 CASSAPAGLRYGYTF TGTGCCAGCAGTGCCCCGGCAGGCCTCCGATATGGCTACACCTTC
. TRBJ2-6 . TRBV5-4 CASSLGGSSGANVLTF TGTGCCAGCAGCTTGGGGGGCAGCTCTGGGGCCAACGTCCTGACTTTC
few TRBJ1-5 . TRBV6-5 CASSYSGDQPQHF TGTGCCAGCAGTTACTCAGGGGATCAGCCCCAGCATTTT
. TRBJ1-1 . TRBV28 CASSLDGRWNTEAFF TGTGCCAGCAGTTTAGATGGGAGGTGGAACACTGAAGCTTTCTTT
few TRBJ2-2 . TRBV5-4 CASSSRDFGGTGELFF TGTGCCAGCAGCTCCAGGGATTTCGGTGGCACCGGGGAGCTGTTTTTT
once TRBJ1-1 . TRBV9 CASSEWPEAFF TGTGCCAGCAGCGAGTGGCCCGAAGCTTTCTTT
. TRBJ2-7 . TRBV7-2 CASSSRAPYEQYF TGTGCCAGCAGCTCGAGAGCCCCGTACGAGCAGTACTTC
. TRBJ2-7 . TRBV28 CASSLLMSRWEQYF TGTGCCAGCAGTTTATTAATGAGCCGATGGGAGCAGTACTTC
. TRBJ2-1 TRBD2 TRBV11-2 CASSLRGAGTSGYNEQFF TGTGCCAGCAGCTTAAGGGGTGCCGGGACTAGCGGGTACAATGAGCAGTTCTTC
few TRBJ1-1 . TRBV30 CAWTTALNTEAFF TGTGCCTGGACGACAGCGTTGAACACTGAAGCTTTCTTT
. TRBJ2-1 . TRBV5-1 CASSRTSREQFF TGCGCCAGCAGCCGGACTTCTAGAGAGCAGTTCTTC